Below, 19 T cell receptor beta chains from the same sample are listed, as sequenced in a study of Graves' ophthalmopathy and Graves' hyperthyroidism. Amplification from RNA transcripts yielded the TCR beta CDR3 regions. First-round RT-PCR relied on HTBI primers, and a second-round multiplex PCR came next. TCRdb analysed the multiplex PCR reads with MiXCR anew, one entry per CDR3 protein. The top ten clones hold approximately 12% of a sample with around 1.1 million distinct CDR3 sequences, 35% to 40% of them seen once. The sequenced material came from peripheral blood or thyroid tissue (not recorded which). All receptors derive from an adult man with Graves' hyperthyroidism.

The V and J genes are TRBV7-9 and TRBJ1-5; TRBD1 might be the D (5 bases). The V end was cut by 5 bases, the J end by 5 bases, with 16 bases between. Germline CDR1 and CDR2: SEHNR and FQNEAQ (reference sequence). This CDR3 region has 15 residues. As DNA, the CDR3 is TGTGCCAGCAGCCATAGTGGAGGAGGGGATCAGCCCCAGCATTTT. This codes for CASSHSGGGDQPQHF.

Note on this clonotype: Relative to the germline gene, one junction end is altered; a read error may explain this. The chain joins TRBV10-3 to TRBJ2-2, with D perhaps assigned TRBD1 or TRBD2 (5 bases each). The CDR3 is 15 amino acids. Germline assignment: CDR1 ENHRY and CDR2 SYGVKD. The CDR3, as DNA: TGTGCCAGCAGTAATCAGGGAGATATCACCGGGGAGCTGTTTTTT. Protein: CASSNQGDITGELFF.

The genes are TRBV4-2 and TRBJ2-3, with a tentative D call TRBD2 (6 bases). Germline V gene sequence: CDR1 LGHNA, CDR2 YNFKEQ. The CDR3 loop spans 15 amino acids. Trimming left V 3 bases short and J 5 bases short, with 15 bases between. In nucleotides, the CDR3 is TGTGCCAGCAGCCAGCCCCAGCGGGCCGTAGATACGCAGTATTTT. As protein: CASSQPQRAVDTQYF.

Regarding this clonotype: A much larger clone differs by one base, so this may be a read error. The chain uses TRBV7-2 and TRBJ2-2; D call uncertain. The CDR3 loop spans 12 amino acids. The V end lost 7 bases, the J end lost 5 bases, and 8 bases lay between the germline ends. Looked up from germline, CDR1 is SGHTA and CDR2 is FQGNSA. This CDR3 is CASNPRTGELFF. The CDR3 DNA reads as TGTGCCAGCAACCCGAGGACCGGGGAGCTGTTTTTT.

This clonotype was detected ten times or more. This sequence joins TRBV9 and TRBJ1-1; D remains ambiguous. There are 14 residues in the CDR3. The V gene's germline CDR1 is SGDLS and CDR2 YYNGEE. V shed 0 bases and J shed 1 base, with 7 bases lying between them. The CDR3 sequence is CASSVAQKNTEAFF. The CDR3 DNA reads TGTGCCAGCAGCGTAGCACAGAAGAACACTGAAGCTTTCTTT.

This clonotype appeared once. This rearrangement joins TRBV10-2 to TRBJ1-5; 7 bases fit TRBD1. Trimming took 7 bases from V and 0 from J; bases not matched to a gene: 3. Germline CDR1 WSHSY, CDR2 SAAADI. This CDR3 has 14 residues. CDR3 sequence reads: CASKGAHSNQPQHF. CDR3 nucleotides: TGCGCCAGCAAGGGGGCCCATAGCAATCAGCCCCAGCATTTT.

This clonotype was seen repeatedly, ten times or more. The chain carries TRBV7-8 and TRBJ2-5; no definite D call. Trimming took off 0 bases at V and 1 base at J, with 9 bases between the two ends. Germline V lookup: CDR1 SGHVS, CDR2 FQNEAQ. CDR3 size: 15 residues. DNA of the CDR3: TGTGCCAGCAGCTTAGCGGGGTCTAGCCAAGAGACCCAGTACTTC. As protein: CASSLAGSSQETQYF.

The rearrangement joins TRBV12-3 or TRBV12-4 to TRBJ1-4, with D possibly matching TRBD1 (5 bases). Trimming took 5 bases from V and 8 from J, leaving 15 bases between them. The CDR3 runs to 14 residues. The CDR3 DNA sequence: TGTGCCAGCAGTCCGCAGGGAATAGGCGAAAAACTGTTTTTT. Translation gives CASSPQGIGEKLFF.

Turning to this clonotype: This may stem from a read error, because a much larger clone lies one nucleotide away. The chain joins TRBV24-1 to TRBJ2-2; D tentatively fits TRBD1 or TRBD2 (5 bases each). The CDR3 loop spans 18 amino acids. CDR1 is KGHDR and CDR2 is SFDVKD in the germline V gene. As DNA, the CDR3 is TGTGCCATCAGTGATTTGAGAGGGGCGGGTCAGACCACCGGGGAGCTGTTTTTT. This encodes CAISDLRGAGQTTGELFF.

This sequence joins TRBV12-3 or TRBV12-4 and TRBJ2-7; 8 nucleotides line up with TRBD1. Germline trimming cut 4 bases from V and 4 bases from J; bases unmatched to any gene: 9. There are 15 residues in the CDR3. CDR3 amino acids: CASSSDWTGSYEQYF. CDR3 nucleotide sequence: TGTGCCAGCAGTTCGGACTGGACAGGGTCGTACGAGCAGTACTTC.

This clonotype was seen a handful of times. A read error may account for a junction end that differs from germline. The J gene is TRBJ1-2, the V gene TRBV12-3 or TRBV12-4; no clear D. The CDR3 loop spans 13 amino acids. CDR3 residues: CASSPISNYGHTF. CDR3 in DNA: TGTGCCAGCAGTCCTATCTCTAACTATGGCCACACCTTC.

This clonotype came up a few times. The chain has TRBV24-1 and TRBJ1-5, with TRBD1 matching over 7 bases. In germline, CDR1 is KGHDR, CDR2 SFDVKD. V shed 3 bases, J shed 0 bases, and the junction held 7 bases outside the gene matches. The CDR3 spans 17 residues. The CDR3 sequence is CATSDPRQGYSNQPQHF. CDR3 nucleotides: TGTGCCACCAGTGATCCTCGACAGGGCTATAGCAATCAGCCCCAGCATTTT.

As concerns this clonotype: At one end the junction does not follow the germline gene, possibly because of a read error. The chain employs TRBV29-1 and TRBJ1-2; no reliable D call. Germline V gene sequence: CDR1 SQVTM, CDR2 ANQGSEA. The CDR3 is 11 residues long. In DNA, the CDR3 is TGCAGCATCCGATCAGGTTATGGCCACACCTTC. Amino acids: CSIRSGYGHTF. The full variable domain, with the rest looked up from reference TRBV29-1 and TRBJ1-2, is SAVISQKPSRDICQRGTSLTIQCQVDSQVTMMFWYRQQPGQSLTLIATANQGSEATYESGFVIDKFPISRPNLTFSTLTVSNMSPEDSSIYLCSIRSGYGHTFGSGTRLTVV.

This clonotype has at least ten counts. This chain links TRBV19 with TRBJ2-7; 10 bases map to TRBD2. The germline CDR1 and CDR2 sequences are LNHDA and SQIVND (reference sequence). The CDR3 is made up of 16 amino acids. J gave up 1 base and V 6 bases, and 9 bases lay outside the gene matches. The chain's CDR3 is CASRKTSGYGSYEQYF. The CDR3 DNA reads TGTGCCAGTAGAAAGACTAGCGGGTACGGTTCCTACGAGCAGTACTTC.

The chain has TRBV29-1 and TRBJ1-2; D is possibly TRBD1 (6 bases). V gave up 7 bases and J gave up 8 bases, with 23 bases separating them. CDR1 and CDR2 from the germline V gene are SQVTM and ANQGSEA. The CDR3 is 14 amino acids. CDR3 nucleotide sequence: TGCAGCGCCAGCAAGGTACCGGGGGCGGGGGGCTACACCTTC. Translating gives CSASKVPGAGGYTF.

This clonotype was observed once. This chain connects TRBV29-1 to TRBJ2-7; TRBD1 might be the D (6 bases). This CDR3 spans 12 amino acids. CDR1 is SQVTM and CDR2 is ANQGSEA in the germline V gene. Trimming removed 3 bases from V and 3 bases from J, with 9 bases in between. As DNA, the CDR3 is TGCAGCGTTGATGGCAGGGGCTACGAGCAGTACTTC. Translating gives CSVDGRGYEQYF.

The V call is TRBV20-1, the J call TRBJ2-7; 9 bases fit TRBD2. With 0 bases clipped from V and 7 bases from J, the junction kept 10 bases outside the gene matches. Germline V gives CDR1 DFQATT, CDR2 SNEGSKA (reference sequence). CDR3 length equals 15 residues. The CDR3 region is CSARDLAGGAEEQYF. The CDR3 nucleotides read TGCAGTGCTAGAGATTTGGCGGGAGGGGCCGAGGAGCAGTACTTC.

This clonotype was seen repeatedly, ten times or more. J is TRBJ2-6 and V is TRBV5-1; no firm D call. V was clipped by 0 bases and J by 2 bases, with 15 bases between them. The CDR3 has 18 amino acids. The germline V gene encodes CDR1 SGHRS and CDR2 YFSETQ. DNA of the CDR3: TGCGCCAGCAGCTTGGAGGGCAGTGGCCCCACTGGGGCCAACGTCCTGACTTTC. Protein sequence: CASSLEGSGPTGANVLTF. Full variable domain (rest looked up from reference TRBV5-1 and TRBJ2-6): KAGVTQTPRYLIKTRGQQVTLSCSPISGHRSVSWYQQTPGQGLQFLFEYFSETQRNKGNFPGRFSGRQFSNSRSEMNVSTLELGDSALYLCASSLEGSGPTGANVLTFGAGSRLTVL.

This clonotype was counted only a few times. The V and J genes are TRBV20-1 and TRBJ2-3; 8 positions agree with TRBD2. The germline gives CDR1 DFQATT, CDR2 SNEGSKA (reference sequence). CDR3 length: 15 amino acids. V dropped 6 bases and J dropped 6; count of bases not matched to a gene: 14. The CDR3 nucleotides read TGCAGTGCCTCGGGGGTGGCGGGGGGTGCTGATACGCAGTATTTT. It yields the protein CSASGVAGGADTQYF.